The present T cell receptor beta chain was sequenced within a study of Graves' ophthalmopathy and Graves' hyperthyroidism. Investigators amplified TCR beta CDR3 regions from RNA transcripts. Second-round multiplex PCR followed a first-round RT-PCR using HTBI primers. TCRdb processed the multiplex PCR reads anew with MiXCR; each CDR3 protein has one entry. Here the sample spans 600,000 to 950,000 distinct CDR3 sequences, roughly 40% being singletons. In this sample, this clonotype turned up many times. This CDR3 has 13 amino acids. Germline loops: CDR1 SQVTM, CDR2 ANQGSEA. V dropped 7 bases and J dropped 0 bases, with 12 bases sitting between them.

The chain is built from TRBV29-1 and TRBJ1-1, with unresolved D. The sequence was collected from an adult man with Graves' ophthalmopathy. Sequencing was carried out using peripheral blood. CDR3 protein: CSGRLTMNTEAFF. The DNA of the CDR3 is TGCAGCGGGCGACTAACCATGAACACTGAAGCTTTCTTT. The whole variable domain, filled in from reference TRBV29-1 and TRBJ1-1, reads SAVISQKPSRDICQRGTSLTIQCQVDSQVTMMFWYRQQPGQSLTLIATANQGSEATYESGFVIDKFPISRPNLTFSTLTVSNMSPEDSSIYLCSGRLTMNTEAFFGQGTRLTVV.